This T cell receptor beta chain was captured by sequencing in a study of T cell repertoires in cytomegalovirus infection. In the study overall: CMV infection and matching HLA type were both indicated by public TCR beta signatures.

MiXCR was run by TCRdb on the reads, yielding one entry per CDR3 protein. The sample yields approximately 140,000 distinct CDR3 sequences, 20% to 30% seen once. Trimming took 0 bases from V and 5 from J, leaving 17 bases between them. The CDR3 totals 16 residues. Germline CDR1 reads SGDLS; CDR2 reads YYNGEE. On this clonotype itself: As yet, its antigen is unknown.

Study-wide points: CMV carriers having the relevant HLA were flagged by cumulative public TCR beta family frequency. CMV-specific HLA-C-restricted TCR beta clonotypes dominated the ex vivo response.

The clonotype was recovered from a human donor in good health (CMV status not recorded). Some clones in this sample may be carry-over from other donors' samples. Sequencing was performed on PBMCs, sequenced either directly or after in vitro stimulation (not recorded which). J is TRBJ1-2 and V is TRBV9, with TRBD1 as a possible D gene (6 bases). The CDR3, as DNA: TGTGCCAGCAGCGTAGGGAACAGGGCTGTCGAGTATGGCTACACCTTC. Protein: CASSVGNRAVEYGYTF.